This TCR beta chain was documented in a study of cytomegalovirus exposure and HLA in healthy donors. The PCR used 60 Vbeta and 13 Jbeta primers. Sequenced by immunoSEQ multiplex PCR; TCRdb stores in-frame clones only, minus some. Here the sample table reports more than 75,000 clones. Regarding this clone: Antigen specificity is unknown.

V was cut by 0 bases and J by 6 bases, with 11 bases left in between. Germline CDR1 is SQVTM and CDR2 is ANQGSEA. This CDR3 is built from 13 residues. Study-level findings and limits: Presence/absence comparisons presumed near-even sequencing depth among donors. The study recorded over 150 TCR beta chains that were cytomegalovirus-associated.

The sequence derives from a man aged 50 to 60 in good health and CMV-seropositive. Sequenced sample: PBMCs. J is TRBJ1-2 and V is TRBV29-1; D gene uncertain. This chain's CDR3 is CSVEDVKRDGYTF. CDR3 nucleotide sequence: TGCAGCGTTGAAGATGTTAAGCGAGATGGCTACACCTTC.